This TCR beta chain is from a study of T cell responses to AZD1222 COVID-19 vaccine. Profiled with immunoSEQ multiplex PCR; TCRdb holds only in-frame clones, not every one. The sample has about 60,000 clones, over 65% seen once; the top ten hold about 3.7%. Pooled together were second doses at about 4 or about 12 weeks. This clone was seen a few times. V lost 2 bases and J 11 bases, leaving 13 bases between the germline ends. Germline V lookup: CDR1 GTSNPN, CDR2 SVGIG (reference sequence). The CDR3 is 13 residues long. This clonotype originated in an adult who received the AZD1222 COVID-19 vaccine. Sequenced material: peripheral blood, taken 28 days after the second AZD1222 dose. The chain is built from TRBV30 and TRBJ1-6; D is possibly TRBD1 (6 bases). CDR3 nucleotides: TGTGCCTGGAGTTACAACAGGGTGGCACCCCTCCACTTT. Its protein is CAWSYNRVAPLHF.